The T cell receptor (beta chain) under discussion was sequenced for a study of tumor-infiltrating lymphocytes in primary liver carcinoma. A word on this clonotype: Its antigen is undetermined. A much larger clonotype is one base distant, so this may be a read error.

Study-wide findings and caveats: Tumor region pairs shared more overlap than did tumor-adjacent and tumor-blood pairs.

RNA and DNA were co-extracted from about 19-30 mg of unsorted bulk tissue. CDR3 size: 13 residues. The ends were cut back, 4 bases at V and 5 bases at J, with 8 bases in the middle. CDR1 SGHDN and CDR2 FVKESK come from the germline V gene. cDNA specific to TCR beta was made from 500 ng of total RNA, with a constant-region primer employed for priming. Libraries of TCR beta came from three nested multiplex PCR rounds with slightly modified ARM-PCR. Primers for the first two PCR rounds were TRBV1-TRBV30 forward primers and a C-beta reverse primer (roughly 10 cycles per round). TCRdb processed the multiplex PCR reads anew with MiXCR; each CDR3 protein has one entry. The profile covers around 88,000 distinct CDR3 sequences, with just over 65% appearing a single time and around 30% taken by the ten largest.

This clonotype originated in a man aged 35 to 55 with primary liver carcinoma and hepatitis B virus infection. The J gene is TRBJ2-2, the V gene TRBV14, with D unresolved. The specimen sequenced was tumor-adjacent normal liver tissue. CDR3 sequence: CASSPIRTGELFF. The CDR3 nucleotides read TGTGCCAGCAGCCCAATACGGACCGGGGAGCTGTTTTTT. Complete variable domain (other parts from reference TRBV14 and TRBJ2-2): EAGVTQFPSHSVIEKGQTVTLRCDPISGHDNLYWYRRVMGKEIKFLLHFVKESKQDESGMPNNRFLAERTGGTYSTLKVQPAELEDSGVYFCASSPIRTGELFFGEGSRLTVL.